This T cell receptor (beta chain) originates from a study of CD4 T cell repertoires and nickel (dated by TCRdb to 2020 to 2021). Library construction relied on RT-PCR. Sequencing instrument: Illumina MiSeq. TCRdb trimmed public reads at Q25 via fastp, called clones via MiXCR and kept in-frame beta chains. Merged by CDR3 protein, the rows form single entries marked with the most common genes and DNA. The sample table lists 450 to 550 distinct CDR3 sequences, 50% to 65% of them with a count of one. The leading ten clones occupy 18% of the sample. V and J are trimmed by 6 bases and 10 bases, and the gene matches miss 11 bases of the junction. Including the terminal cysteine and phenylalanine, the CDR3 comprises 16 residues. Only the CDR3 DNA is retained, 48 bases long and in frame from the first base. For CDR1 and CDR2, the germline V gene lists MNHEY and SVGAGI. As for this clonotype: Its antigen has not been determined. Base qualities were left out, and no much larger clone turns up one base away.

Sequenced material: CD4+ T cells from blood, not recorded whether cultured. This clonotype originated in a human donor in a nickel allergy study, with or without nickel allergy (not recorded which). It is not recorded whether this sample comes from one donor or several. In this chain, TRBV6-5 is recombined with TRBJ2-1; TRBD2 agrees with 14 junctional bases. The CDR3: CASRSGGLAGGKEQFF. In nucleotides, the sequence is TGTGCCAGCAGATCAGGTGGACTAGCGGGAGGAAAGGAGCAGTTCTTC.